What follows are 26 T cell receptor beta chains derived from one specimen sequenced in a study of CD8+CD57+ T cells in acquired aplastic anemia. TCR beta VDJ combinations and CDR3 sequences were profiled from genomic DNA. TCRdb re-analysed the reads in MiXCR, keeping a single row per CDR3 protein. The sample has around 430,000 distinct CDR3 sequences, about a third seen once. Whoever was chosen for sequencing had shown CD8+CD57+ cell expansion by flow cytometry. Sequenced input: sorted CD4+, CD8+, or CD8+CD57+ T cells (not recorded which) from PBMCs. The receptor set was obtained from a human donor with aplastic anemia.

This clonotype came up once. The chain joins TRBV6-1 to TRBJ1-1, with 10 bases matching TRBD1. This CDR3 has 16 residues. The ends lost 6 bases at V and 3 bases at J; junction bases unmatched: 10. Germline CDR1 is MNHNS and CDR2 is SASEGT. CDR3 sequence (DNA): TGTGCCAGCAGGGACCGCGACAGGGGGCGGGACACTGAAGCTTTCTTT. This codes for CASRDRDRGRDTEAFF.

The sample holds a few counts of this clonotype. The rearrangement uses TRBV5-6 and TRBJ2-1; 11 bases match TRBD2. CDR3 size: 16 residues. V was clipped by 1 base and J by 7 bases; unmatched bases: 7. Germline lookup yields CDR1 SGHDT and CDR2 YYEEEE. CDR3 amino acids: CASSLMTSGNPNEQFF. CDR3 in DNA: TGTGCCAGCAGCTTGATGACTAGCGGGAACCCTAATGAGCAGTTCTTC. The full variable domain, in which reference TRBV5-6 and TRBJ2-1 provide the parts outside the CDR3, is DAGVTQSPTHLIKTRGQQVTLRCSPKSGHDTVSWYQQALGQGPQFIFQYYEEEERQRGNFPDRFSGHQFPNYSSELNVNALLLGDSALYLCASSLMTSGNPNEQFFGPGTRLTVL.

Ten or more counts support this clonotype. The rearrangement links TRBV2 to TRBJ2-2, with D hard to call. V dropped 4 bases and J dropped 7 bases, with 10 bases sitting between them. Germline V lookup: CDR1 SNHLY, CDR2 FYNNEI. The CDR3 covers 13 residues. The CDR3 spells CASSVSPLGELFF. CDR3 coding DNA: TGTGCCAGCAGTGTAAGCCCCCTCGGGGAGCTGTTTTTT.

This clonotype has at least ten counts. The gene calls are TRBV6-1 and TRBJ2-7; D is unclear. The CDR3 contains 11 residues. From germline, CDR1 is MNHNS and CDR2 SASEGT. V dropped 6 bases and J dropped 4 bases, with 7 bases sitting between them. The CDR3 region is CASRGRYEQYF. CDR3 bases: TGTGCCAGCAGAGGACGTTACGAGCAGTACTTC.

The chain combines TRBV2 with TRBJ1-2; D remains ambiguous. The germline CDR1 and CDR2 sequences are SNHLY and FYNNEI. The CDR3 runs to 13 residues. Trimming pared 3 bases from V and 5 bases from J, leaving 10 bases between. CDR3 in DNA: TGTGCCAGCAGTGATAGGACGGTGTATGGCTACACCTTC. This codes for CASSDRTVYGYTF.

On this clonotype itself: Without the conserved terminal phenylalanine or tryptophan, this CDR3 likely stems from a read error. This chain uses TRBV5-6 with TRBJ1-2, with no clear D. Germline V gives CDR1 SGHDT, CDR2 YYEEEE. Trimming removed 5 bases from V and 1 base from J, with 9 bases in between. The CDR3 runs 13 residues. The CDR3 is CASSSDNNYGYTS. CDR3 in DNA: TGTGCCAGCAGTTCCGACAATAACTATGGCTACACCTCC.

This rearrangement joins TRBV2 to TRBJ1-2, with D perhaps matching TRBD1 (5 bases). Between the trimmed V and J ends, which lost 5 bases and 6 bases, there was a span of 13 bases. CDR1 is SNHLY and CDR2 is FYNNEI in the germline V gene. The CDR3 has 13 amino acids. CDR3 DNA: TGTGCCAGCAGTTACAATAGGGGTGATGGCTACACCTTC. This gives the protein CASSYNRGDGYTF.

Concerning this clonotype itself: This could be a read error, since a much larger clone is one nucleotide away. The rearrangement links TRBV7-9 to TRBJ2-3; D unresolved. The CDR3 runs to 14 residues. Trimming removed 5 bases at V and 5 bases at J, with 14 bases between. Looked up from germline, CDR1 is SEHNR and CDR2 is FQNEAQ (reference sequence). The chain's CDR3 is CASSNDPSVDTQYF. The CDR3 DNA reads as TGTGCCAGCAGCAACGACCCTTCGGTAGATACGCAGTATTTT.

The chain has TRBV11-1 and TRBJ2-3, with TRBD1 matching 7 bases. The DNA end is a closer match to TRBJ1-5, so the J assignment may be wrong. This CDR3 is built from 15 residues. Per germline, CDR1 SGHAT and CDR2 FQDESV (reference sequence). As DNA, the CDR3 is TGTGCCAGCAGCTTAGATGCGGGAGGGACAGATACGCAGCATTTT. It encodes CASSLDAGGTDTQHF.

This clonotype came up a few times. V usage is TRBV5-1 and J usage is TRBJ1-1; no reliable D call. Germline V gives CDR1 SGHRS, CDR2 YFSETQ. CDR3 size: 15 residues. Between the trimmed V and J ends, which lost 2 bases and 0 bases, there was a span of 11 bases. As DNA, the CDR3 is TGCGCCAGCAGCTTCTCAGCGCAGATGAACACTGAAGCTTTCTTT. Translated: CASSFSAQMNTEAFF.

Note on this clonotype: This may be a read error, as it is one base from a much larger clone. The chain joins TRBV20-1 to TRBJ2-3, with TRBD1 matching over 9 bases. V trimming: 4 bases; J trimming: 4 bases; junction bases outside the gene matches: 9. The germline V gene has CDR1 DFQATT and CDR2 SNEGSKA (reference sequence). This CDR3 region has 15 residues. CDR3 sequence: CSAIQDRGIADTQYF. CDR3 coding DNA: TGCAGTGCTATCCAGGACAGGGGCATCGCAGATACGCAGTATTTT.

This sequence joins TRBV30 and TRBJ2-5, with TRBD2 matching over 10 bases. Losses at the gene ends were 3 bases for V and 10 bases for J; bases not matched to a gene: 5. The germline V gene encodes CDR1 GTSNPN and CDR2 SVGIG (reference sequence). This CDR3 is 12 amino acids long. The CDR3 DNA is TGTGCCTGGAGCCCAGCGGGGGGGATCCAGTACTTC. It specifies CAWSPAGGIQYF.

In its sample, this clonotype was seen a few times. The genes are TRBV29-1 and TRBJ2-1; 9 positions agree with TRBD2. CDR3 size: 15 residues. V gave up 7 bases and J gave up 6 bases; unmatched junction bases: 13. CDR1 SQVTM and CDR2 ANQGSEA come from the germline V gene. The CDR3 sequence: CSARGRGGPVNEQFF. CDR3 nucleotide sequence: TGCAGCGCAAGAGGGCGGGGGGGCCCGGTCAATGAGCAGTTCTTC.

The CDR3, as DNA: TGCGCCAGCAGCTTGGAGAAGAATGAGCAGTTCTTC. This codes for CASSLEKNEQFF. The chain recombines TRBV5-1 with TRBJ2-1; D is undetermined. The germline V and J ends were trimmed by 0 bases and 7 bases, with 5 bases remaining between them. The CDR3 totals 12 residues. Germline assignment: CDR1 SGHRS and CDR2 YFSETQ.

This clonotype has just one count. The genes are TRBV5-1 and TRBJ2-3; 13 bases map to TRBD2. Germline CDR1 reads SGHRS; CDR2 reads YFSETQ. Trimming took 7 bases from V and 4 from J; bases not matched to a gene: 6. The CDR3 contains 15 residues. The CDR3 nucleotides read TGCGCCAGCCGACTAGCGGGGGGATATGCAGATACGCAGTATTTT. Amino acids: CASRLAGGYADTQYF.

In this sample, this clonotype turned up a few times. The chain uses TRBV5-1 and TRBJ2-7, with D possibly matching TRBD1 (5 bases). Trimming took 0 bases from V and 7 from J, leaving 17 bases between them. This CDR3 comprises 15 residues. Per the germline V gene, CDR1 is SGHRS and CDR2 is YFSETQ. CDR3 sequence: CASSLEVGRTEEQYF. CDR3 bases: TGCGCCAGCAGCTTGGAGGTGGGGCGGACGGAAGAGCAGTACTTC.

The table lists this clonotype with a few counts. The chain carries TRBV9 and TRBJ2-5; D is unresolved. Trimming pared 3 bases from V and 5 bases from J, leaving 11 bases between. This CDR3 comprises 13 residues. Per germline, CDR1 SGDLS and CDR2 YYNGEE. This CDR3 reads CASSASLGETQYF. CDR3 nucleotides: TGTGCCAGCAGCGCTTCGCTGGGGGAGACCCAGTACTTC.

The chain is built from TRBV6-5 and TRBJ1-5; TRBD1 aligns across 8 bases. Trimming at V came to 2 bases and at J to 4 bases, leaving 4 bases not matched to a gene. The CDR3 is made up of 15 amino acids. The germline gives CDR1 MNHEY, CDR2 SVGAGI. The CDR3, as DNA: TGTGCCAGCAGTTACGACAGGGGTGGTAATCAGCCCCAGCATTTT. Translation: CASSYDRGGNQPQHF.

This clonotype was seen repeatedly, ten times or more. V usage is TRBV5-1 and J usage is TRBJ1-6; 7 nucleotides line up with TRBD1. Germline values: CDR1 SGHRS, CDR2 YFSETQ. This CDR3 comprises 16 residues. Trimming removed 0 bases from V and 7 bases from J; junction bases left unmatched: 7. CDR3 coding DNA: TGCGCCAGCAGCTTGGATAGACAGGGCGCCAATTCACCCCTCCACTTT. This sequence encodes CASSLDRQGANSPLHF.

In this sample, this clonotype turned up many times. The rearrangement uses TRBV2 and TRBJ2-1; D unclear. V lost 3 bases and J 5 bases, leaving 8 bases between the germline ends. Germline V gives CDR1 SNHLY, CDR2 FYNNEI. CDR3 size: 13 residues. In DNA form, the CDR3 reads TGTGCCAGCAGTGAGCGGATAGACAATGAGCAGTTCTTC. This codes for CASSERIDNEQFF.

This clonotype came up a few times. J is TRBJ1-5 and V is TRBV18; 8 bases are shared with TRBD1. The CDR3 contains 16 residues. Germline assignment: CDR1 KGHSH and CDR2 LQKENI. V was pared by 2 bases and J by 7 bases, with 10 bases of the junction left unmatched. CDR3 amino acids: CASSPSDRGSGQPQHF. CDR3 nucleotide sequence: TGTGCCAGCTCACCATCCGACAGGGGATCGGGACAGCCCCAGCATTTT.

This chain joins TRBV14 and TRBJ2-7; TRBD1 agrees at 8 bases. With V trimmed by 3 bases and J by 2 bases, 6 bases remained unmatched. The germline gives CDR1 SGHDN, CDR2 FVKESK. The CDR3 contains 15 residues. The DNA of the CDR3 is TGTGCCAGCAGCCACCACAGGACAGGGACCTACGAGCAGTACTTC. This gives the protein CASSHHRTGTYEQYF.

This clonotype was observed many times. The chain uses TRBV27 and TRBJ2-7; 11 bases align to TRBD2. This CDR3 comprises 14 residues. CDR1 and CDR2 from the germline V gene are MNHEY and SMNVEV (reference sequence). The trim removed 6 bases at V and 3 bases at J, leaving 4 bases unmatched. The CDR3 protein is CASRTGLAGYEQYF. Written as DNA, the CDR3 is TGTGCCAGCAGAACCGGACTAGCGGGCTACGAGCAGTACTTC.

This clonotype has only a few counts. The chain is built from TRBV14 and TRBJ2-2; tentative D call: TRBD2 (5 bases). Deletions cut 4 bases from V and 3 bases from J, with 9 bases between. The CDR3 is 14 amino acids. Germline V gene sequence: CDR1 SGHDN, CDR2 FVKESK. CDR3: CASSRTRDTGELFF. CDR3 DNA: TGTGCCAGCAGCCGAACTAGGGACACCGGGGAGCTGTTTTTT.

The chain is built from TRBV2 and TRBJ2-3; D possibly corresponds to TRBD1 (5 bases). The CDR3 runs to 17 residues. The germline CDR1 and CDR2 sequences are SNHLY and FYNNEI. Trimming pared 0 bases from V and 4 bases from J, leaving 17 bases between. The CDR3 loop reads CASSEALRGNWADTQYF. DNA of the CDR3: TGTGCCAGCAGTGAAGCTTTAAGGGGAAACTGGGCAGATACGCAGTATTTT.

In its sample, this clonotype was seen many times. In DNA form, the CDR3 reads TGTGCCACCAGCAGAGACGGGCGCAATGAGCAGTTCTTC. Translating it yields CATSRDGRNEQFF. V is TRBV15 and J is TRBJ2-1; D remains ambiguous. Trimming left V 0 bases short and J 6 bases short, with 6 bases between. This CDR3 region has 13 residues. The germline gives CDR1 LNHNV, CDR2 YYDKDF (reference sequence).